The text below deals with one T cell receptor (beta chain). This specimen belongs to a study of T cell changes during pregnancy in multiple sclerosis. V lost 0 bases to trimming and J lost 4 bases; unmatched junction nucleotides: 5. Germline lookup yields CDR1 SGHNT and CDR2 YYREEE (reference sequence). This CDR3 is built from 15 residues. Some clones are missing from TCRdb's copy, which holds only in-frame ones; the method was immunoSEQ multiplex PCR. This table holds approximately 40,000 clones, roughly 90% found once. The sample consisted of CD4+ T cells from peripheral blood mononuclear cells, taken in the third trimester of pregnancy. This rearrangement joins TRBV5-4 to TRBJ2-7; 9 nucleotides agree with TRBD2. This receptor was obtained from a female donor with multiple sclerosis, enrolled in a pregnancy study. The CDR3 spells CASSLGAGGPYEQYF. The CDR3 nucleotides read TGTGCCAGCAGCTTGGGGGCGGGAGGGCCTTACGAGCAGTACTTC.